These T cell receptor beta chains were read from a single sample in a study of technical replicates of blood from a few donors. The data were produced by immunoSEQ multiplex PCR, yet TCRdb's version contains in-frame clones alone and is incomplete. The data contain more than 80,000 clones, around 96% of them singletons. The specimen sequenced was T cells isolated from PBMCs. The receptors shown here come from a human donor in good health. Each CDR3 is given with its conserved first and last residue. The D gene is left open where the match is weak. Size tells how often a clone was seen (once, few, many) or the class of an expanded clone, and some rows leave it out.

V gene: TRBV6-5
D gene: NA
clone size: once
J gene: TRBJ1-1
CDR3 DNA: TGTGCCAGCAGCCGAGGGGGGGAAGGCGGCCATGAAGCTTTCTTT
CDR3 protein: CASSRGGEGGHEAFF

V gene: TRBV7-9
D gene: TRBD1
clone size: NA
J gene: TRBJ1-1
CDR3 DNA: TGTGCCAGCAGCTTATTGGGACAGGGGGACACTGAAGCTTTCTTT
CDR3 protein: CASSLLGQGDTEAFF

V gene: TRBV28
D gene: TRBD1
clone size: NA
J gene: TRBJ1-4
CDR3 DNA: TGTGCCATCGGACAGGGGGCCACTAATGAAAAACTGTTTTTT
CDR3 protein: CAIGQGATNEKLFF

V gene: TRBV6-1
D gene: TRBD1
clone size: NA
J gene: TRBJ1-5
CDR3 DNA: TGTGCCAGCAGTGAAAACCCAGGGGGCGGGCAGCCCCAGCATTTT
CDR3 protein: CASSENPGGGQPQHF

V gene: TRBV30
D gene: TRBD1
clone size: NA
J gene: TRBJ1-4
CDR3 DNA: TGTGCCTGGAGTGTACCGGGACAGGGGTACGAAAAACTGTTTTTT
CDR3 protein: CAWSVPGQGYEKLFF

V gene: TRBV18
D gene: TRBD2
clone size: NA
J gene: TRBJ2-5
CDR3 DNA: TGTGCCAGCTCACCACCGTCCCCTAGCGGGCCTCAAGAGACCCAGTACTTC
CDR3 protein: CASSPPSPSGPQETQYF

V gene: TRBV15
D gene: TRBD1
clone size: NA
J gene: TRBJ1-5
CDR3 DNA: TGTGCCACCAGCATGACAGGGGCCAATCAGCCCCAGCATTTT
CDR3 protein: CATSMTGANQPQHF

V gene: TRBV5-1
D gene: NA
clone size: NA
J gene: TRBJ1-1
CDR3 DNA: TGCGCCAGCAGCTTGGGCCAGATGTTCACTGAAGCTTTCTTT
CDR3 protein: CASSLGQMFTEAFF

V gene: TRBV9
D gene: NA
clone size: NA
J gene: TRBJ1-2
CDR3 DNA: TGTGCCAGCAGCGGAAAGACAGTCAACTATGGCTACACCTTC
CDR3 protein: CASSGKTVNYGYTF

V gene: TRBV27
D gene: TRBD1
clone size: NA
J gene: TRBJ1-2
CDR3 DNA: TGTGCCAGCACCCGGACAGGTTCGAACTATGGCTACACCTTC
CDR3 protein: CASTRTGSNYGYTF

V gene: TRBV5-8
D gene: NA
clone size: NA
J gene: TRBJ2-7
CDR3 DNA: TGTGCCAGCAGCTTGTTACTTGAGCAGTACTTC
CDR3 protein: CASSLLLEQYF

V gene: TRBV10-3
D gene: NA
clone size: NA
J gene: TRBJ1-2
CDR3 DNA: TGTGCCATCAGTGAGCCAGGGGCCTATGGCTACACCTTC
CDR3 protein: CAISEPGAYGYTF

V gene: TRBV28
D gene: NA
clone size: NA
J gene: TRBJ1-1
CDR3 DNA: TGTGCCAGCAGCCTCGGACCGAGGACAGTAAACACTGAAGCTTTCTTT
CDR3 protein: CASSLGPRTVNTEAFF

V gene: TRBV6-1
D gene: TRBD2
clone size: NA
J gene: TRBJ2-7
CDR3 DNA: TGTGCCAGCAGTGAAGTACTAGCGGGAGTCAGGGAGCAGTACTTC
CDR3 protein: CASSEVLAGVREQYF

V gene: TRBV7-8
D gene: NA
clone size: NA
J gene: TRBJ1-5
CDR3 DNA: TGTGCCAGCAGCTTAGGACAGTTGAATCAGCCCCAGCATTTT
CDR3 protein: CASSLGQLNQPQHF

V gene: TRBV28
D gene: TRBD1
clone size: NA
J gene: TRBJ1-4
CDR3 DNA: TGTGCCAGCAGTTTGACAGGGTACAGTAGGAGAGAGAAACTGTTTTTT
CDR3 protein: CASSLTGYSRREKLFF

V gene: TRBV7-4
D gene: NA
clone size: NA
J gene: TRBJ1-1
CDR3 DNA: TGTGCCAGCAGCTTAGGTTCAGGGTACAGGAACACTGAAGCTTTCTTT
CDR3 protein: CASSLGSGYRNTEAFF

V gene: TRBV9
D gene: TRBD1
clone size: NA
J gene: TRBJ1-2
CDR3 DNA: TGTGCCAGCAGCGTAGCCTTAGGGACAGCCTATGGCTACACCTTC
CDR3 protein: CASSVALGTAYGYTF

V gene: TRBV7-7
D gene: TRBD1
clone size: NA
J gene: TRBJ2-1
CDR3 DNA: TGTGCTAGCAGCCAGGGACAGGGTCAAGGCAATGAGCAGTTCTTC
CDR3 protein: CASSQGQGQGNEQFF

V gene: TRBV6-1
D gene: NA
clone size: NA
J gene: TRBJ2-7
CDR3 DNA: TGTGCCAGCGGCTTCAACTCCTACGAGCAGTACTTC
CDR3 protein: CASGFNSYEQYF

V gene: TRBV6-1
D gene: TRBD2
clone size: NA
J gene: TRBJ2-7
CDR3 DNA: TGTGCCAGCAGTGAAGGAAAGGGACTAGCGGGGCGAAGCTCCTACGAGCAGTACTTC
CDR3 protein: CASSEGKGLAGRSSYEQYF

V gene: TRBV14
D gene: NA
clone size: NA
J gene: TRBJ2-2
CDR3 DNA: TGTGCCAGCAGCCAGCAGGGGACCGGGGAGCTGTTTTTT
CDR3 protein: CASSQQGTGELFF

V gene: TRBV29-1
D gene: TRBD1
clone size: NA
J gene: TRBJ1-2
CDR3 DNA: TGCAGCGTCTCCCCCCGGACAGGGTCAAACTATGGCTACACCTTC
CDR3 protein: CSVSPRTGSNYGYTF

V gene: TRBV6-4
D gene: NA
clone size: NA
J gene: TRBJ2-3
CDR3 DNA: TGTGCCAGCAGTGAAGGGGCAGGGGAGACAGATACGCAGTATTTT
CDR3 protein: CASSEGAGETDTQYF

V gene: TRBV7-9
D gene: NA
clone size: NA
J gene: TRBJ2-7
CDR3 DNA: TGTGCCAGCAGCACATACAGGGTTTACGAGCAGTACTTC
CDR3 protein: CASSTYRVYEQYF

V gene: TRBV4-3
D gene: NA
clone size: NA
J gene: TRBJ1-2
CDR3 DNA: TGCGCCAGCAGCCAAGATTGGGAGGGCATATATCGTGGCTACACCTTC
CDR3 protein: CASSQDWEGIYRGYTF

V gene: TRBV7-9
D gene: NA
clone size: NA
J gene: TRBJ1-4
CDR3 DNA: TGTGCCAGCAGCTTAGCGACCTCGACTAGCGAAAAACTGTTTTTT
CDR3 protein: CASSLATSTSEKLFF

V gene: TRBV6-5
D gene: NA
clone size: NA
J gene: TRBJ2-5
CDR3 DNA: TGTGCCAGCAGTTACTTTGATAAGCCCCGCGGATACTTC
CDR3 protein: CASSYFDKPRGYF

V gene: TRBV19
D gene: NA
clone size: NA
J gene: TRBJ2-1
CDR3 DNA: TGTGCCAGTAGCCTCCCACTCCCAAGTGGCTCCTACAATGAGCAGTTCTTC
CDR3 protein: CASSLPLPSGSYNEQFF

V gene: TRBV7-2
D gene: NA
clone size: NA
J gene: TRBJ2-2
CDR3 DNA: TGTGCCAGCAGCCGAGACAGAACCACCGGGGAGCTGTTTTTT
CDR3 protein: CASSRDRTTGELFF

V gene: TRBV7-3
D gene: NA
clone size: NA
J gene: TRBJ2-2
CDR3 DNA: TGTGCCAGCAGCATACAGGGTTGGTTCACCGGGGAGCTGTTTTTT
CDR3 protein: CASSIQGWFTGELFF

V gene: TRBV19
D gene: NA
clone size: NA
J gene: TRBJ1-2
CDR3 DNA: TGTGCCAGCGACGTGGAGGGGGGGTATGGCTACACCTTC
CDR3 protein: CASDVEGGYGYTF

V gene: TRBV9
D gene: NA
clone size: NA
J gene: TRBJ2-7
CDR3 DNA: TGTGCCAGCAGCGTAGATGCCCCGGGGGACGAGCAGTACTTC
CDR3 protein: CASSVDAPGDEQYF

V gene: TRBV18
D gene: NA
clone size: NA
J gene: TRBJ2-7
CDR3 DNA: TGTGCCAGCTCACTCCGACAGTGGGAGCAGTACTTC
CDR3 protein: CASSLRQWEQYF

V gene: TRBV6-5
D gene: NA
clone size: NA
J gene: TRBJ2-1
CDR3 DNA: TGTGCCAGCGTACTAGGCAATGAGCAGTTCTTC
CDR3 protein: CASVLGNEQFF

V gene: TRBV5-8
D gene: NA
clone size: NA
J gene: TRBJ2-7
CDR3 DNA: TGTGCCAGCAGCTTGCAGGGCAGTTACTACGAGCAGTACTTC
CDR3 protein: CASSLQGSYYEQYF

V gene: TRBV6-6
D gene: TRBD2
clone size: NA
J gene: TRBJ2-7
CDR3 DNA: TGTGCCAGCAGTTACTTGCCCGGGGGGGAGCAGTACTTC
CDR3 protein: CASSYLPGGEQYF

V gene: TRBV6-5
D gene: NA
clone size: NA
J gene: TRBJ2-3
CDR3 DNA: TGTGCCAGCAGTTACTCGACTAGCACAGATACGCAGTATTTT
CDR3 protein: CASSYSTSTDTQYF

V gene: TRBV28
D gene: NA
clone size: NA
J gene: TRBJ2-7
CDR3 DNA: TGTGCCAGCAGCTCTTGGGGGCAGGAAAGCTACGAGCAGTACTTC
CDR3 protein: CASSSWGQESYEQYF

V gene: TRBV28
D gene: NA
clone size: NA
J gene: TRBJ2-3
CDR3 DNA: TGTGCCAGCAGTTTATTCACGGGAGTAGGGACAGATACGCAGTATTTT
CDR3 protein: CASSLFTGVGTDTQYF

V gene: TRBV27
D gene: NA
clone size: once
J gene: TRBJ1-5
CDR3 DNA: TGTGCCAGCGGGACTGGGGCGGCAAATCAGCCCCAGCATTTT
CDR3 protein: CASGTGAANQPQHF

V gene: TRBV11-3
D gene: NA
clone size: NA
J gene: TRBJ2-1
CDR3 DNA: TGTGCCAGCAGCTTGGGGAGCTCCTACAATGAGCAGTTCTTC
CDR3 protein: CASSLGSSYNEQFF

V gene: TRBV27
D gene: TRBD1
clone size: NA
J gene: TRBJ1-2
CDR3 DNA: TGTGCCAGCGCAGACAGGGATCGGGGCTACACCTTC
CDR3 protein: CASADRDRGYTF

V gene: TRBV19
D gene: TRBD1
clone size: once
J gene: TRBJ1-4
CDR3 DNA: TGTGCCAGTAGACTACCGGGACAGGGGAATGAAAAACTGTTTTTT
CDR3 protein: CASRLPGQGNEKLFF

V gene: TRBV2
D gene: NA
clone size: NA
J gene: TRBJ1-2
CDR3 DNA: TGTGCCAGCAGTGACGGGTTACTCTATGGCTACACCTTC
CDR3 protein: CASSDGLLYGYTF

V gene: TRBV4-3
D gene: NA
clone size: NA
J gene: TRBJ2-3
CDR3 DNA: TGCGCCAGCAGCCAGAACGGACAGTTCCGCACAGATACGCAGTATTTT
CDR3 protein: CASSQNGQFRTDTQYF

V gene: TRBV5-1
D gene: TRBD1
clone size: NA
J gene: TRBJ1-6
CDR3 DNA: TGCGCCAGCAGCTCCAGACAGGGTGGGGTAAATTCACCCCTCCACTTT
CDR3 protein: CASSSRQGGVNSPLHF

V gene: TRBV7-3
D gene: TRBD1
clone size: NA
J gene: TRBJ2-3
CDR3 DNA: TGTGCCAGCAGCTTAGGACAGGGGACAGATACGCAGTATTTT
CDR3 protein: CASSLGQGTDTQYF

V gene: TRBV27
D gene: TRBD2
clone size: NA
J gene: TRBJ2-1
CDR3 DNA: TGTGCCAGCAGTTTATTCCAGCGGGAGGGTAATGAGCAGTTCTTC
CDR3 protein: CASSLFQREGNEQFF

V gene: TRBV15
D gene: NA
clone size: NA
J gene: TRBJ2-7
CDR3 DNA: TGTGCCACCAGCAGAGATCCCTCTAGCCACGAGCAGTACTTC
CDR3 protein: CATSRDPSSHEQYF

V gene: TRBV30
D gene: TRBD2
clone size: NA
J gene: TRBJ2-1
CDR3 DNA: TGTGCCTGGAGGACAGCGGGAGGGCCTCGGGAGTTCTTC
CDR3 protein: CAWRTAGGPREFF

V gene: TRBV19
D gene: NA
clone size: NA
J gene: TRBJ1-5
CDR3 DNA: TGTGCCAGTTTGACAGCAAGCAATAGCAATCAGCCCCAGCATTTT
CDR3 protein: CASLTASNSNQPQHF

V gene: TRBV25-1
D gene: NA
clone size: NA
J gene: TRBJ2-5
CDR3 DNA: TGTGCCAGCAGTGAATATTTGGGGCTGGTGGTGGAGACCCAGTACTTC
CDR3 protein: CASSEYLGLVVETQYF

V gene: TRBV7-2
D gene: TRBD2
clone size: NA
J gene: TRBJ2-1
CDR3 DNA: TGTGCCAGCAGCCGTAGCGGGAGGGGGCACAATGAGCAGTTCTTC
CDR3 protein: CASSRSGRGHNEQFF

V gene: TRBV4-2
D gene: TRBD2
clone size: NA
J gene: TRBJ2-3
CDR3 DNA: TGTGCCAGCAGCCAAGGACTAGCGGGAGTGGAGAGCACAGATACGCAGTATTTT
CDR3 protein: CASSQGLAGVESTDTQYF